The entry that follows covers one T cell receptor beta chain sequence. This record belongs to a study of blood T cell repertoires in COVID-19. The overall study: T cells, B-cell-depleted T cells, or PBMCs provided the cDNA or gDNA that served as material.

The method was immunoSEQ multiplex PCR; TCRdb's version includes in-frame clones alone and lacks a portion of them. The sample records roughly 98,000 clones, roughly four fifths being singletons. The CDR3 covers 15 residues. Between the trimmed V and J ends, which lost 0 bases and 8 bases, there was a span of 12 bases. CDR1 SGHNT and CDR2 YYREEE come from the germline V gene (reference sequence). V gene TRBV5-4 combines with J gene TRBJ1-6; a possible D gene is TRBD1 (5 bases). Material: peripheral blood. This TCR was sampled from a human donor in a cohort sampled during active COVID-19. CDR3 sequence (DNA): TGTGCCAGCAGCTTGGGGGGAAGGGGATATTCACCCCTCCACTTT. It translates to CASSLGGRGYSPLHF.